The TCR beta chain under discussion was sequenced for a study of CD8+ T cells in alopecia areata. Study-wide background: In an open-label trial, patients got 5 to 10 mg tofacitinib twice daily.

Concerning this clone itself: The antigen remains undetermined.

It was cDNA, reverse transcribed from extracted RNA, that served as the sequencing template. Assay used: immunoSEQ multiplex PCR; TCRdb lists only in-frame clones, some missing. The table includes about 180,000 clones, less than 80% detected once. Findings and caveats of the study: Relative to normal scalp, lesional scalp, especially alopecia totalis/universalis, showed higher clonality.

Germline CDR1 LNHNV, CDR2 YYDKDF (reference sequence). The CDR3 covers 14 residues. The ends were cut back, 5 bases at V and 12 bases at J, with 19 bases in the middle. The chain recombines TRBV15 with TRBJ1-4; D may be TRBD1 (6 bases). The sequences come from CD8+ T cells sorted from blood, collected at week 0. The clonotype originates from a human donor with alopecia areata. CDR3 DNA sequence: TGTGCCACCAGCCGGGACACTGCCTTCGAGGAACTGTTTTTT. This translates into CATSRDTAFEELFF.